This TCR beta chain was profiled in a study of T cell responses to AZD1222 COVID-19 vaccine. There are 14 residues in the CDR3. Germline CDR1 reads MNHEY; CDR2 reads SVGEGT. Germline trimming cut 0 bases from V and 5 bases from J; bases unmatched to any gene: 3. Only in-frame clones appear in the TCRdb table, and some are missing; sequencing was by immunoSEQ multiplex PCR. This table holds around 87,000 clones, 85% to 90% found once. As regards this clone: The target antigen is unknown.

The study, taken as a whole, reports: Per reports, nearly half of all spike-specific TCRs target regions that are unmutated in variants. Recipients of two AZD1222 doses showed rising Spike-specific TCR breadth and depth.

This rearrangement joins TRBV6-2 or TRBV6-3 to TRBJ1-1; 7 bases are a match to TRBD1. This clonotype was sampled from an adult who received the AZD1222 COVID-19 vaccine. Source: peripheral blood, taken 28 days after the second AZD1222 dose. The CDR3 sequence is CASSYSTGVTEAFF. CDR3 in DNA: TGTGCCAGCAGTTACTCTACAGGGGTGACTGAAGCTTTCTTT.